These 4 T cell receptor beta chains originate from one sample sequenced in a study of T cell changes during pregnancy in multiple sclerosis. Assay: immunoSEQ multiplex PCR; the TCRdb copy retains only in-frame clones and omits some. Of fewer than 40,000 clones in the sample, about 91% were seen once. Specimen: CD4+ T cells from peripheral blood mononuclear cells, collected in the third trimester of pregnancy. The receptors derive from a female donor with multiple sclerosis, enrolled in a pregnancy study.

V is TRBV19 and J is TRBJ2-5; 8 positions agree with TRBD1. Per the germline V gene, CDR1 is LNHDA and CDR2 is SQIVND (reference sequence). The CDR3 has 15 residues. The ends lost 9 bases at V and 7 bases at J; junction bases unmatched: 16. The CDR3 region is CASESRGLGKGTQYF. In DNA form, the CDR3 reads TGTGCCAGCGAATCCAGGGGGCTTGGTAAGGGGACCCAGTACTTC. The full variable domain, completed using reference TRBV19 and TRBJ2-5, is DGGITQSPKYLFRKEGQNVTLSCEQNLNHDAMYWYRQDPGQGLRLIYYSQIVNDFQKGDIAEGYSVSREKKESFPLTVTSAQKNPTAFYLCASESRGLGKGTQYFGPGTRLLVL.

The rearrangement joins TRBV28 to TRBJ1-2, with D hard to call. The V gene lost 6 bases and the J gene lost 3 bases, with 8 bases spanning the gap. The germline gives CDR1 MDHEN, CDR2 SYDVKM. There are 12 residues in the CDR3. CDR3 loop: CASRASDYGYTF. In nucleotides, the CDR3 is TGTGCCAGCAGGGCCAGTGACTATGGCTACACCTTC.

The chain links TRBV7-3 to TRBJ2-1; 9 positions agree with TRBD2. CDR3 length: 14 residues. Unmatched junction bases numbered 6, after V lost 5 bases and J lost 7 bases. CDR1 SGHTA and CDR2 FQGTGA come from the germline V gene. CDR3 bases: TGTGCCAGCAGCCCACTAGCGGGTGGGAATGAGCAGTTCTTC. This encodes CASSPLAGGNEQFF.

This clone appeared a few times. CDR3 DNA: TGTGCCAGCAGCCAATTCGGCACTGAAGCTTTCTTT. Encoded protein: CASSQFGTEAFF. The V call is TRBV14, the J call TRBJ1-1; D is unresolved. The V gene's germline CDR1 is SGHDN and CDR2 FVKESK. V gave up 2 bases and J gave up 4 bases, with 5 bases separating them. CDR3 size: 12 residues.